The clone carrying this T cell receptor (beta chain) was detected only a few times. The antigen is unknown. Germline loops: CDR1 MDHEN, CDR2 SYDVKM. Deletions cut 6 bases from V and 2 bases from J, with 8 bases between. This CDR3 has 13 amino acids. The data are from a study of beta chain features in type 1 diabetes. Study as a whole: No patient-donor differences in age, gender, total cells or subset yield. The study, taken as a whole, reports: The study found moderately but significantly shorter TCRB CDR3s in all four CD4+ subsets of Type 1 diabetes patients. PCR might favor shorter templates, but any such skew would affect patients and controls equally.

On average, the one heparinised blood draw given by each donor was around 110 mL. Expressed TCRB transcripts were sequenced because the entire RNA isolate underwent reverse transcription. Using immunoSEQ multiplex PCR, the repertoire was profiled, and TCRdb retains in-frame clones only, with some absent. The sample contains under 850,000 clones, 13% of which appear only once. The sample was naive CD4+ T cells from blood. The rearrangement joins TRBV28 to TRBJ1-5, with D hard to call. The sequence was collected from a man aged 18-30 years with type 1 diabetes. The CDR3 reads CASRAWGNQPQHF. In DNA, the CDR3 is TGTGCCAGCAGGGCTTGGGGCAATCAGCCCCAGCATTTT.